The T cell receptor beta chain under discussion was sequenced for a study of cytomegalovirus exposure and HLA in healthy donors. A multiplex PCR was run with 60 Vbeta primers and 13 Jbeta primers. Produced via immunoSEQ multiplex PCR; TCRdb's table is partial and in-frame only. This table has roughly 160,000 clones, around 85% appearing once. The V gene's germline CDR1 is LNHDA and CDR2 SQIVND (reference sequence). This CDR3 is built from 13 residues. V lost 6 bases and J lost 0, with 8 bases in between. Sequencing was carried out using PBMCs. The source of this sequence is a woman in her 30s in good health and CMV-seronegative. The chain couples TRBV19 to TRBJ2-5; D not certain. CDR3 DNA: TGTGCCAGTAGGTTCCTTGACCAAGAGACCCAGTACTTC. It codes for CASRFLDQETQYF. The variable domain in full, with the rest retrieved from reference TRBV19 and TRBJ2-5, is DGGITQSPKYLFRKEGQNVTLSCEQNLNHDAMYWYRQDPGQGLRLIYYSQIVNDFQKGDIAEGYSVSREKKESFPLTVTSAQKNPTAFYLCASRFLDQETQYFGPGTRLLVL.